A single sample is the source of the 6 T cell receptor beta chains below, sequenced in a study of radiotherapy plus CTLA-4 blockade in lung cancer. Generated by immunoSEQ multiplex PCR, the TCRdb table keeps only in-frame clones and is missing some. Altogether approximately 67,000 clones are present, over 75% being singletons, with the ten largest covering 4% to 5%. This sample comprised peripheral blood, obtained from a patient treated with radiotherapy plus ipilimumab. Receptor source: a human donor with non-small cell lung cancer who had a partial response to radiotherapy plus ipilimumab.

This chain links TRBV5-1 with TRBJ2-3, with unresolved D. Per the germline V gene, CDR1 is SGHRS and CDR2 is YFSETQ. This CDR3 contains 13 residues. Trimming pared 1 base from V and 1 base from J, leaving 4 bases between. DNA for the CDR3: TGCGCCAGCAGCTTGTCGGGCACAGATACGCAGTATTTT. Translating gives CASSLSGTDTQYF.

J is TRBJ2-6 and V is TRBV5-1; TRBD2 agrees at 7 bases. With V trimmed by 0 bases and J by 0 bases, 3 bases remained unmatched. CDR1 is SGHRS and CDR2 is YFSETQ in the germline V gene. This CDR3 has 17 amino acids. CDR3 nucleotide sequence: TGCGCCAGCAGCTTGGGGTCGGGAGGCTCTGGGGCCAACGTCCTGACTTTC. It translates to CASSLGSGGSGANVLTF.

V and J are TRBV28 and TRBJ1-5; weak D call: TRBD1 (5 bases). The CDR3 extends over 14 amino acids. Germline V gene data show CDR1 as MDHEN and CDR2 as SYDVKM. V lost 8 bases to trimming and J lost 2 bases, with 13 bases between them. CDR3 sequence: CASGSGFGNQPQHF. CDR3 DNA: TGTGCCAGCGGTTCAGGGTTTGGCAATCAGCCCCAGCATTTT.

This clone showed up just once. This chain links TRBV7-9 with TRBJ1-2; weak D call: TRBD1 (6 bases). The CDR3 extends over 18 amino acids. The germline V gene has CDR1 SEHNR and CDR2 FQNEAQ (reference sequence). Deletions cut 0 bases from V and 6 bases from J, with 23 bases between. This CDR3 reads CASSLALRQDIERDGYTF. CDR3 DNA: TGTGCCAGCAGCTTAGCTCTCCGACAGGACATTGAAAGAGATGGCTACACCTTC.

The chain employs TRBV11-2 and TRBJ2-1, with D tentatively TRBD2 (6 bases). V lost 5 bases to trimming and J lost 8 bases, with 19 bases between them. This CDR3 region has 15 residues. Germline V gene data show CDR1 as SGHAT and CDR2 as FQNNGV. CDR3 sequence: CASSPAGGRFDEQFF. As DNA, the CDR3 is TGTGCCAGCAGCCCAGCGGGCGGCCGCTTCGATGAGCAGTTCTTC.

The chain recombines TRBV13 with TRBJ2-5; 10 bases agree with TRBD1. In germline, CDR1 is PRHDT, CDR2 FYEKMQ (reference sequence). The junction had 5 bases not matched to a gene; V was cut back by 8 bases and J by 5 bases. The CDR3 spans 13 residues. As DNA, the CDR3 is TGTGCCAGCCGGGACAGGGGTCATGAGACCCAGTACTTC. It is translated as CASRDRGHETQYF. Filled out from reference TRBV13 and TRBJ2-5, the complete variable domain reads AAGVIQSPRHLIKEKRETATLKCYPIPRHDTVYWYQQGPGQDPQFLISFYEKMQSDKGSIPDRFSAQQFSDYHSELNMSSLELGDSALYFCASRDRGHETQYFGPGTRLLVL.